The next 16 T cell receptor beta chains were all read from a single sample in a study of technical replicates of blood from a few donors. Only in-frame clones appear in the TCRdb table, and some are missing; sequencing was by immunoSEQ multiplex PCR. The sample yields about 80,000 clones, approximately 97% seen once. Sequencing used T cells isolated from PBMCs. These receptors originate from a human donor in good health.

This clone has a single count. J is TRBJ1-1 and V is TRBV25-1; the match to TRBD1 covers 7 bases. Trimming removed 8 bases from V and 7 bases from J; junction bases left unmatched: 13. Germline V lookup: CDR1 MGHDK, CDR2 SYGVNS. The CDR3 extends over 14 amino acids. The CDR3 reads CASAPTGNLVEAFF. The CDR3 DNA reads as TGTGCCAGCGCCCCGACAGGGAATCTTGTTGAAGCTTTCTTT.

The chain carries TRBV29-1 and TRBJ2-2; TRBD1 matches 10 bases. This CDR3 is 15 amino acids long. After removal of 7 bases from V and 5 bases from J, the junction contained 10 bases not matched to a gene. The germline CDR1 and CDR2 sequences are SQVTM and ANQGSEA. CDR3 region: CSARGQGEWTGELFF. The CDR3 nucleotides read TGCAGCGCTAGAGGACAGGGGGAGTGGACCGGGGAGCTGTTTTTT.

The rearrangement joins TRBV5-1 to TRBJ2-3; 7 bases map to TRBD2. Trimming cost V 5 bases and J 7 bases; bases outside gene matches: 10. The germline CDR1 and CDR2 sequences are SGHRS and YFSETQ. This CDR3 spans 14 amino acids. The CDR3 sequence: CASSPPGGSNTQYF. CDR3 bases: TGCGCCAGCAGTCCTCCGGGGGGTTCAAATACGCAGTATTTT. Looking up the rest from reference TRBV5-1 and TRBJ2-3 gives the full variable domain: KAGVTQTPRYLIKTRGQQVTLSCSPISGHRSVSWYQQTPGQGLQFLFEYFSETQRNKGNFPGRFSGRQFSNSRSEMNVSTLELGDSALYLCASSPPGGSNTQYFGPGTRLTVL.

CDR3 nucleotide sequence: TGCAGTGCGACACCGGACAGATTTCAGTACTTC. Its translation: CSATPDRFQYF. This chain joins TRBV20-1 and TRBJ2-4, with D perhaps matching TRBD1 (6 bases). Trimming removed 6 bases at V and 11 bases at J, with 14 bases between. Germline values: CDR1 DFQATT, CDR2 SNEGSKA (reference sequence). The CDR3 is 11 amino acids.

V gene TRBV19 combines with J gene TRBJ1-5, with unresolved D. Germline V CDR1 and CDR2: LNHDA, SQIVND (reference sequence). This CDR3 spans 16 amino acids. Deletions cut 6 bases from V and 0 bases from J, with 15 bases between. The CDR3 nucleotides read TGTGCCAGTAGGTATACGGGAGGTAGTAGCAATCAGCCCCAGCATTTT. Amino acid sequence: CASRYTGGSSNQPQHF. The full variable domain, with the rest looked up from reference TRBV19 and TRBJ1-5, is DGGITQSPKYLFRKEGQNVTLSCEQNLNHDAMYWYRQDPGQGLRLIYYSQIVNDFQKGDIAEGYSVSREKKESFPLTVTSAQKNPTAFYLCASRYTGGSSNQPQHFGDGTRLSIL.

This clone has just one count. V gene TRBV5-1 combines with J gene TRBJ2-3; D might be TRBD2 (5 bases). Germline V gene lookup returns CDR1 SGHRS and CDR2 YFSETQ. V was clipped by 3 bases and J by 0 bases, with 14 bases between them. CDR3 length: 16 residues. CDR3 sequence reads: CASSSGLLESTDTQYF. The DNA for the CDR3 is TGCGCCAGCAGCTCCGGACTTTTGGAGAGCACAGATACGCAGTATTTT.

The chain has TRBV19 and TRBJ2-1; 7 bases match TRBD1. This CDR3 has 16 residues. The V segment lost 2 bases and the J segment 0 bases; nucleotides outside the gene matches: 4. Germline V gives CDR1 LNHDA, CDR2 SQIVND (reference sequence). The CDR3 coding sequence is TGTGCCAGTAGTATAACAGGGACAGTCTCCTACAATGAGCAGTTCTTC. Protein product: CASSITGTVSYNEQFF.

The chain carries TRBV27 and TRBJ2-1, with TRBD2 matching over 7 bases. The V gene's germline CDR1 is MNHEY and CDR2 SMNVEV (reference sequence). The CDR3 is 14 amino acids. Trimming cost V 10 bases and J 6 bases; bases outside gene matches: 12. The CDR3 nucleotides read TGTGCCACATCACCCCATCGGGAGGCCAATGAGCAGTTCTTC. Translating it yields CATSPHREANEQFF.

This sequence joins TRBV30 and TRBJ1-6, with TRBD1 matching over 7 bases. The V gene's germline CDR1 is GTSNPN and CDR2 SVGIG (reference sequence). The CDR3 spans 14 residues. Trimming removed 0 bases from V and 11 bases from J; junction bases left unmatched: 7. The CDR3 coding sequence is TGTGCCTGGAGTGTACTTACAGGGGATCCACCCCTCCACTTT. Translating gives CAWSVLTGDPPLHF.

The CDR3 coding sequence is TGTGCCAGCAGCTTGGGGACTAGCGGAGTCAACGAGCAGTACTTC. As protein: CASSLGTSGVNEQYF. V and J are TRBV5-8 and TRBJ2-7; 10 nucleotides align to TRBD2. The CDR3 length is 15 residues. V lost 0 bases to trimming and J lost 5 bases; unmatched junction nucleotides: 5. CDR1 is SGHTS and CDR2 is YDEGEE in the germline V gene.

CDR3 bases: TGTGCCGGGAGATGGGACAGACCTGCAACTAATGAAAAACTGTTTTTT. Amino acid sequence: CAGRWDRPATNEKLFF. The chain links TRBV6-4 to TRBJ1-4; 7 nucleotides match TRBD1. CDR1 MRHNA and CDR2 SNTAGT come from the germline V gene. The CDR3 is 16 residues long. The J segment lost 0 bases and the V segment lost 11 bases, leaving 12 bases of the junction unmatched.

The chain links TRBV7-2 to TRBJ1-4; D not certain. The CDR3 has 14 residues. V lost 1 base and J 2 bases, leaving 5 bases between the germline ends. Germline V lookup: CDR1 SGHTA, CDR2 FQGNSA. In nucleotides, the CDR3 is TGTGCCAGCAGCTTAGAACTGACTAATGAAAAACTGTTTTTT. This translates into CASSLELTNEKLFF.

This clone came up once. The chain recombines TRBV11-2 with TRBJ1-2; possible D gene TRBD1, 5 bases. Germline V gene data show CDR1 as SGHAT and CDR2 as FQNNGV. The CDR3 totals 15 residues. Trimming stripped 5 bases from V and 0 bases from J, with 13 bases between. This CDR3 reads CASSPWTTPNYGYTF. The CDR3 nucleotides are TGTGCCAGCAGCCCCTGGACAACTCCTAACTATGGCTACACCTTC. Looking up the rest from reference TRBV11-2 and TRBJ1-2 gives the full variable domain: EAGVAQSPRYKIIEKRQSVAFWCNPISGHATLYWYQQILGQGPKLLIQFQNNGVVDDSQLPKDRFSAERLKGVDSTLKIQPAKLEDSAVYLCASSPWTTPNYGYTFGSGTRLTVV.

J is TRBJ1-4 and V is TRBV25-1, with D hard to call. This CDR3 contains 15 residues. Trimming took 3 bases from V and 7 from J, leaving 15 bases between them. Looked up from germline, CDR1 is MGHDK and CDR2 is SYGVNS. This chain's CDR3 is CASSEGGWSGEKLFF. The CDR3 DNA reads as TGTGCCAGCAGTGAGGGTGGCTGGAGCGGTGAAAAACTGTTTTTT.

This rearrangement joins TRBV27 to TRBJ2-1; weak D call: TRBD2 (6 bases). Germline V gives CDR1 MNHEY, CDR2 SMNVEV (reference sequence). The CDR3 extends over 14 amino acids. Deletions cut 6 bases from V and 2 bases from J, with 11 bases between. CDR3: CASRPGTAYNEQFF. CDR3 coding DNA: TGTGCCAGCAGGCCCGGGACTGCCTACAATGAGCAGTTCTTC.

CDR3 nucleotide sequence: TGTGCCAGCAGTCGATCGGGCGGGAGTTCCTACAATGAGCAGTTCTTC. Its protein product is CASSRSGGSSYNEQFF. J is TRBJ2-1 and V is TRBV27; 7 bases fit TRBD2. After removal of 5 bases from V and 1 base from J, the junction contained 8 bases not matched to a gene. This CDR3 has 16 amino acids. CDR1 is MNHEY, CDR2 SMNVEV, per germline (reference sequence).